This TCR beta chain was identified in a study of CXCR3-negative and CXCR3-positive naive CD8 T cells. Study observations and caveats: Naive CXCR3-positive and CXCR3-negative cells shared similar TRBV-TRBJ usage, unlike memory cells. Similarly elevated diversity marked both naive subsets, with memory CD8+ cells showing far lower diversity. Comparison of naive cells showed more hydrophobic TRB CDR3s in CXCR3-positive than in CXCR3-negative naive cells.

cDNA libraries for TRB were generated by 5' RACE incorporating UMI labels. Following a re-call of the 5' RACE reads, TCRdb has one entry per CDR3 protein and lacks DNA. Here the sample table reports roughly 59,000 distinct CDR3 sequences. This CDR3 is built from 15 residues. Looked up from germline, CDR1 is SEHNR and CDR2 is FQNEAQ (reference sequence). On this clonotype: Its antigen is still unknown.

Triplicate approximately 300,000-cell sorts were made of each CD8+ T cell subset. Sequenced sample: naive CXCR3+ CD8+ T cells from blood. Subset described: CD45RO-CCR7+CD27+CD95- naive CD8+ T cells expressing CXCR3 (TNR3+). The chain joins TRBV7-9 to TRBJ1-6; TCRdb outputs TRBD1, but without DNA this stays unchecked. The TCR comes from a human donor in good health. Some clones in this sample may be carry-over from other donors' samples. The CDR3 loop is CASSGPGTVDSPLHF.